The 30 T cell receptor beta chains presented below share a single source sample, sequenced in a study of blood T cell repertoires in COVID-19. Measured with immunoSEQ multiplex PCR; TCRdb has only the in-frame clones, and not every one. The table includes approximately 20,000 clones, roughly 86% detected once. Material: peripheral blood. All receptors come from a man between 65 and 80 years old with acute or convalescent COVID-19.

The V and J genes are TRBV6-5 and TRBJ1-5; 12 bases line up with TRBD1. The CDR3 totals 15 residues. CDR1 is MNHEY, CDR2 SVGAGI, per germline. V trimming: 6 bases; J trimming: 7 bases; junction bases outside the gene matches: 7. The DNA for the CDR3 is TGTGCCAGCAGATTGGGACAGGGGGCAGACCAGCCCCAGCATTTT. This translates into CASRLGQGADQPQHF.

V and J are TRBV5-1 and TRBJ2-1; 10 bases fit TRBD1. The CDR3 is 17 residues long. J gave up 10 bases and V 4 bases, and 17 bases lay outside the gene matches. Per the germline V gene, CDR1 is SGHRS and CDR2 is YFSETQ. In DNA, the CDR3 is TGCGCCAGCAGCCGGGACAGGGGATCGACTAGCTTCGGGGAGCAGTTCTTC. Protein product: CASSRDRGSTSFGEQFF.

In its sample, this clone was seen once. The chain joins TRBV24-1 to TRBJ2-3, with 16 positions matching TRBD2. Germline CDR1 KGHDR, CDR2 SFDVKD. V dropped 1 base and J dropped 4; count of bases not matched to a gene: 10. CDR3 length: 20 residues. CDR3 sequence reads: CATSDFGTSGRANSPDTQYF. The CDR3, as DNA: TGTGCCACCAGTGATTTCGGGACTAGCGGGAGGGCCAATTCTCCAGATACGCAGTATTTT.

The genes are TRBV28 and TRBJ1-2; TRBD1 agrees at 8 bases. CDR1 is MDHEN and CDR2 is SYDVKM in the germline V gene. The length of the CDR3 is 13 residues. V gave up 6 bases and J gave up 7 bases; unmatched junction bases: 7. The CDR3 here is CASRAGGLFGYTF. DNA of the CDR3: TGTGCCAGCAGGGCAGGGGGCCTCTTTGGCTACACCTTC.

As DNA, the CDR3 is TGTGCCAGCGGGGGGGACTCCCCCTGGGACTACGAGCAGTACTTC. It specifies CASGGDSPWDYEQYF. The chain uses TRBV25-1 and TRBJ2-7; TRBD2 aligns across 7 bases. The V gene end was trimmed by 8 bases and the J gene end by 3 bases; junction bases not matched to a gene: 13. CDR3 size: 15 residues. Germline values: CDR1 MGHDK, CDR2 SYGVNS.

This clone was detected only once. V is TRBV27 and J is TRBJ2-1; D perhaps matches TRBD2 (5 bases). This CDR3 is 13 amino acids long. V dropped 3 bases and J dropped 10 bases, with 13 bases sitting between them. Germline CDR1 reads MNHEY; CDR2 reads SMNVEV (reference sequence). Written as DNA, the CDR3 is TGTGCCAGCAGTTTTCTCGAGGGTGCAGAGCAGTTCTTC. Its translation: CASSFLEGAEQFF.

This clone was picked up one time. The chain is built from TRBV28 and TRBJ2-2; 9 bases agree with TRBD1. The CDR3 length is 15 residues. The V and J ends lost 6 bases and 6 bases, in that order; junction bases with no gene match: 8. The V gene's germline CDR1 is MDHEN and CDR2 SYDVKM. The CDR3 sequence: CASRTPTGGAGELFF. Written as DNA, the CDR3 is TGTGCCAGCAGGACCCCGACAGGGGGTGCCGGGGAGCTGTTTTTT.

The rearrangement uses TRBV24-1 and TRBJ2-3; the match to TRBD1 covers 9 bases. The length of the CDR3 is 15 residues. Germline V gene data show CDR1 as KGHDR and CDR2 as SFDVKD. J lost 1 base, V lost 3 bases, and 1 base had no gene match. The CDR3 DNA sequence: TGTGCCACCAGTGATCGGACAGGGGGCACAGATACGCAGTATTTT. Its translation is CATSDRTGGTDTQYF.

The V gene is TRBV7-9, the J gene TRBJ1-6, with D unclear. Germline V CDR1 and CDR2: SEHNR, FQNEAQ (reference sequence). Trimming stripped 5 bases from V and 7 bases from J, with 12 bases between. This CDR3 comprises 14 residues. The CDR3 here is CASSPGLRNSPLHF. The CDR3 DNA reads as TGTGCCAGCAGCCCGGGGTTAAGGAATTCACCCCTCCACTTT. The variable domain in full, with the rest retrieved from reference TRBV7-9 and TRBJ1-6, is DTGVSQNPRHKITKRGQNVTFRCDPISEHNRLYWYRQTLGQGPEFLTYFQNEAQLEKSRLLSDRFSAERPKGSFSTLEIQRTEQGDSAMYLCASSPGLRNSPLHFGNGTRLTVT.

This clone was seen a single time. The chain links TRBV29-1 to TRBJ1-2, with 9 bases identical to TRBD1. J lost 0 bases, V lost 7 bases, and 3 bases had no gene match. Germline CDR1 reads SQVTM; CDR2 reads ANQGSEA. This CDR3 spans 13 amino acids. The CDR3 nucleotides read TGCAGCGGGGGGACAGGGACTAACTATGGCTACACCTTC. It translates to CSGGTGTNYGYTF.

V gene TRBV27 combines with J gene TRBJ1-2; TRBD1 matches 9 bases. CDR1 is MNHEY and CDR2 is SMNVEV in the germline V gene (reference sequence). This CDR3 is built from 14 residues. V dropped 3 bases and J dropped 5; count of bases not matched to a gene: 4. This CDR3 is CASSFSGQGYGYTF. The DNA of the CDR3 is TGTGCCAGCAGTTTCTCGGGACAGGGTTATGGCTACACCTTC.

This sequence joins TRBV5-1 and TRBJ1-5; 9 positions agree with TRBD1. The V gene end was trimmed by 0 bases and the J gene end by 2 bases; junction bases not matched to a gene: 3. The germline V gene encodes CDR1 SGHRS and CDR2 YFSETQ. The CDR3 runs to 16 residues. The CDR3 loop is CASSLGTGVGNQPQHF. CDR3 in DNA: TGCGCCAGCAGCTTGGGGACAGGGGTCGGCAATCAGCCCCAGCATTTT. Full variable domain (outside the CDR3, taken from reference TRBV5-1 and TRBJ1-5): KAGVTQTPRYLIKTRGQQVTLSCSPISGHRSVSWYQQTPGQGLQFLFEYFSETQRNKGNFPGRFSGRQFSNSRSEMNVSTLELGDSALYLCASSLGTGVGNQPQHFGDGTRLSIL.

The chain has TRBV29-1 and TRBJ2-7; 9 bases align to TRBD1. J was trimmed by 3 bases and V by 3 bases; bases with no gene match: 9. There are 15 residues in the CDR3. Germline CDR1 reads SQVTM; CDR2 reads ANQGSEA. CDR3 residues: CSVEADRGGIYEQYF. For the CDR3, the DNA is TGCAGCGTTGAGGCCGACAGGGGGGGAATCTACGAGCAGTACTTC.

This clone was seen once. The V and J genes are TRBV6-5 and TRBJ2-1; D is perhaps TRBD1 (5 bases). Trimming pared 2 bases from V and 6 bases from J, leaving 8 bases between. CDR3 length: 13 residues. From germline, CDR1 is MNHEY and CDR2 SVGAGI. CDR3: CASSYPGLNEQFF. The CDR3 DNA is TGTGCCAGCAGTTACCCAGGGCTCAATGAGCAGTTCTTC.

The CDR3 nucleotides are TGTGCCAGCAGCTTACAACTAGCTAGCTCCTACAATGAGCAGTTCTTC. Protein: CASSLQLASSYNEQFF. V and J are TRBV5-5 and TRBJ2-1; TRBD2 might be the D (6 bases). The CDR3 runs 16 residues. Per the germline V gene, CDR1 is SGHKS and CDR2 is YYEKEE (reference sequence). Between the trimmed V and J ends, which lost 2 bases and 0 bases, there was a span of 12 bases.

The chain links TRBV19 to TRBJ1-4, with 9 bases aligning to TRBD1. The V and J ends lost 3 bases and 8 bases, in that order; junction bases with no gene match: 7. This CDR3 is built from 15 residues. In germline, CDR1 is LNHDA, CDR2 SQIVND (reference sequence). For the CDR3, the DNA is TGTGCCAGTAGTATCCCCGGGACAGGGACAGAAAAACTGTTTTTT. Translated: CASSIPGTGTEKLFF.

The chain carries TRBV5-1 and TRBJ1-5; 7 bases map to TRBD1. CDR1 and CDR2 from the germline V gene are SGHRS and YFSETQ. J was trimmed by 6 bases and V by 4 bases; bases with no gene match: 10. This CDR3 contains 15 residues. CDR3 region: CASSVTGNGGQPQHF. The CDR3 DNA reads TGCGCCAGCAGCGTGACAGGGAATGGTGGTCAGCCCCAGCATTTT.

The rearrangement links TRBV5-1 to TRBJ2-5, with D uncertain. V lost 0 bases, J lost 2 bases, and 8 bases lay in between. This CDR3 has 14 amino acids. Per germline, CDR1 SGHRS and CDR2 YFSETQ. The CDR3 coding sequence is TGCGCCAGCAGCTTGGTCGAGTCACAAGAGACCCAGTACTTC. Its protein is CASSLVESQETQYF.

The V gene is TRBV7-8, the J gene TRBJ1-1; D is possibly TRBD1 (5 bases). The CDR3 is made up of 15 amino acids. CDR1 is SGHVS and CDR2 is FQNEAQ in the germline V gene. V dropped 1 base and J dropped 6 bases, with 15 bases sitting between them. The CDR3 DNA follows: TGTGCCAGCAGCTTAGGGGACTTAAGGATCGCTGAAGCTTTCTTT. As protein: CASSLGDLRIAEAFF.

This rearrangement joins TRBV6-6 to TRBJ1-4; TRBD1 aligns across 8 bases. Germline V gene data show CDR1 as MNHNY and CDR2 as SVGAGI (reference sequence). This CDR3 contains 15 residues. The V segment lost 5 bases and the J segment 2 bases; nucleotides outside the gene matches: 4. The CDR3 bases are TGTGCCAGCAGTCCCCCAGGGGGCACTAATGAAAAACTGTTTTTT. Its translation is CASSPPGGTNEKLFF.

The rearrangement links TRBV3-1 (or the pseudogene TRBV3-2) to TRBJ1-6; 8 positions agree with TRBD1. The CDR3 is made up of 15 amino acids. V trimming: 3 bases; J trimming: 9 bases; junction bases outside the gene matches: 7. Germline assignment: CDR1 LGHDT and CDR2 YNNKEL (reference sequence). The CDR3 region is CASSQEPQGGSPLHF. The CDR3 nucleotides read TGTGCCAGCAGCCAGGAACCACAGGGGGGTTCACCCCTCCACTTT.

The CDR3 bases are TGTGCCAGCAGCCAAGATATTAGGGACAGGGGTTTCAATGAGCAGTTCTTC. Protein product: CASSQDIRDRGFNEQFF. The chain carries TRBV3-1 (or the pseudogene TRBV3-2) and TRBJ2-1; 10 bases match TRBD1. CDR3 length: 17 residues. Germline CDR1 and CDR2: LGHDT and YNNKEL (reference sequence). V was pared by 0 bases and J by 6 bases, with 8 bases of the junction left unmatched.

This chain joins TRBV7-8 and TRBJ2-1, with no clear D. CDR1 and CDR2 (germline): SGHVS, FQNEAQ. Trimming removed 6 bases from V and 0 bases from J, with 6 bases in between. The CDR3 contains 13 residues. Here the CDR3 DNA reads TGTGCCAGCAGAGAGTCCTCCTACAATGAGCAGTTCTTC. Its translation is CASRESSYNEQFF.

V usage is TRBV6-4 and J usage is TRBJ2-3; 14 nucleotides match TRBD2. V trimming: 3 bases; J trimming: 6 bases; junction bases outside the gene matches: 5. Germline loops: CDR1 MRHNA, CDR2 SNTAGT. The CDR3 contains 16 residues. The CDR3 region has the DNA TGTGCCAGCAGTGAGACCGGGACTAGCGGGAGCGATACGCAGTATTTT. Its translation is CASSETGTSGSDTQYF.

This clone came up a few times. The chain recombines TRBV7-2 with TRBJ2-6; perhaps TRBD1 as D (6 bases). Germline CDR1 SGHTA, CDR2 FQGNSA. V lost 5 bases, J lost 4 bases, and 12 bases lay in between. The length of the CDR3 is 15 residues. CDR3 in DNA: TGTGCCAGCAGCGTTACAGGGACCGGGGCCAACGTCCTGACTTTC. Its translation is CASSVTGTGANVLTF.

This chain uses TRBV23-1 with TRBJ1-5; D possibly corresponds to TRBD1 (5 bases). TRBV23-1 is classed as an ORF, of uncertain function. Trimming pared 0 bases from V and 4 bases from J, leaving 10 bases between. The CDR3 contains 15 residues. The CDR3 sequence: CASSQSRDFNQPQHF. Written as DNA, the CDR3 is TGCGCCAGCAGTCAATCCCGGGACTTTAATCAGCCCCAGCATTTT.

The chain combines TRBV7-2 with TRBJ1-1, with D maybe TRBD1 (5 bases). Looked up from germline, CDR1 is SGHTA and CDR2 is FQGNSA. Trimming took 2 bases from V and 3 from J, leaving 19 bases between them. There are 17 residues in the CDR3. As DNA, the CDR3 is TGTGCCAGCAGCTTACGGTCCGGGCAGGGACTAGACACTGAAGCTTTCTTT. It codes for CASSLRSGQGLDTEAFF.

The chain couples TRBV5-1 to TRBJ2-1; 9 bases are shared with TRBD2. Germline V CDR1 and CDR2: SGHRS, YFSETQ. Losses at the gene ends were 2 bases for V and 2 bases for J; bases not matched to a gene: 2. This CDR3 contains 15 residues. The DNA of the CDR3 is TGCGCCAGCAGCTTCTCTAGCGGGACCTACAATGAGCAGTTCTTC. It translates to CASSFSSGTYNEQFF.

The rearrangement uses TRBV6-5 and TRBJ1-1, with unresolved D. The CDR3 consists of 13 residues. Germline V gene lookup returns CDR1 MNHEY and CDR2 SVGAGI. Deletions cut 5 bases from V and 4 bases from J, with 11 bases between. The CDR3 nucleotides are TGTGCCAGCAGTACCTCGGGTCCCACTGAAGCTTTCTTT. It is translated as CASSTSGPTEAFF.

This clone was observed a few times. The chain joins TRBV7-2 to TRBJ2-7, with TRBD2 matching 10 bases. The CDR3 runs 16 residues. Trimming at V came to 5 bases and at J to 4 bases, leaving 11 bases not matched to a gene. Germline V gene sequence: CDR1 SGHTA, CDR2 FQGNSA. The CDR3 is CASSNQRTSGVYEQYF. CDR3 in DNA: TGTGCCAGCAGCAACCAAAGGACTAGCGGAGTATACGAGCAGTACTTC.